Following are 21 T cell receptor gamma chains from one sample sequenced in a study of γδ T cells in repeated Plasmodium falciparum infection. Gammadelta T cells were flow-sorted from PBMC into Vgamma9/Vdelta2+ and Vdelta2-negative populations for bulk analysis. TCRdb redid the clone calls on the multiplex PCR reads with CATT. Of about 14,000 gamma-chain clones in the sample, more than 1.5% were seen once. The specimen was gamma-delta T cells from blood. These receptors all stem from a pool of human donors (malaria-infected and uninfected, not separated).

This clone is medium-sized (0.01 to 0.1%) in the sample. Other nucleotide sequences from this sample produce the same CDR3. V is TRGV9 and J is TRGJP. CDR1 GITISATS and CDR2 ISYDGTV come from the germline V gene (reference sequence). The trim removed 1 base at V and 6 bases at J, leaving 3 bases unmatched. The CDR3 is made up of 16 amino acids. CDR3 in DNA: TGTGCCTTGTGGGAGGTTCTAGAGTTGGGCAAAAAAATCAAGGTATTT. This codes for CALWEVLELGKKIKVF.

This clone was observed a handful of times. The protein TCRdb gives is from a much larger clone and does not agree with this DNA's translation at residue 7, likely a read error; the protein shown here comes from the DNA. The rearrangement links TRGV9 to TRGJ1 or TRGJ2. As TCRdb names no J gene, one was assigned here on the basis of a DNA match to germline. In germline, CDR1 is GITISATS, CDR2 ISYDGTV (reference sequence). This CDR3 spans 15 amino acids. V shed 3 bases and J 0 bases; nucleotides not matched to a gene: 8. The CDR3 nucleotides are TGTGCCTTGTGGGAGCCTATGCAGAATTATTATAAGAAACTCTTT. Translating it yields CALWEPMQNYYKKLF.

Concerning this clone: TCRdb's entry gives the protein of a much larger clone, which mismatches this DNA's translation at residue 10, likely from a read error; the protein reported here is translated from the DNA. The CDR3 nucleotides are TGTGCCACCTGGGATGGGGCTTATAAGAGACTCTTT. Protein sequence: CATWDGAYKRLF. The J gene went uncalled, whereas the V gene is TRGV4. The CDR3 totals 12 residues. Germline CDR1 and CDR2: EGSTGY and YDSYTSSV.

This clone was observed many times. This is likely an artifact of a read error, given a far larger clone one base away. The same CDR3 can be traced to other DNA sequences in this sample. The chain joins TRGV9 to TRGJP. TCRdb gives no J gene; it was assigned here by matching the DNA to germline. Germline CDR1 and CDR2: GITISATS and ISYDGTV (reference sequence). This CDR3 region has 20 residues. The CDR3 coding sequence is TGTGCCTTGTGGGAGGTGGAGCAATGGGGCAAAAAGTTGGGTAAAAAAATCAAGGTATTT. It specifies CALWEVEQWGKKLGKKIKVF.

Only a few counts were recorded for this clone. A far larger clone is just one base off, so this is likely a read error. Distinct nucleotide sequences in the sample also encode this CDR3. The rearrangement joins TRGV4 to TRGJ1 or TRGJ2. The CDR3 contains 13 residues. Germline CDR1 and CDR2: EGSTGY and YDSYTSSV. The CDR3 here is CATWDVVRYKKLF. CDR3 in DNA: TGTGCCACCTGGGATGTAGTGCGTTATAAGAAGCTCTTT.

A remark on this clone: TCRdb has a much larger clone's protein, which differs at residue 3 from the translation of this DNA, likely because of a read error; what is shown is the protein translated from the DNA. CDR3 region: CASWDADYKKLF. The DNA of the CDR3 is TGTGCCTCCTGGGATGCTGATTATAAGAAACTCTTT. The chain is built from TRGV4 and TRGJ1 or TRGJ2. The J gene, missing from TCRdb, was assigned here through DNA to germline matching. The CDR3 contains 12 residues. Germline V CDR1 and CDR2: EGSTGY, YDSYTSSV.

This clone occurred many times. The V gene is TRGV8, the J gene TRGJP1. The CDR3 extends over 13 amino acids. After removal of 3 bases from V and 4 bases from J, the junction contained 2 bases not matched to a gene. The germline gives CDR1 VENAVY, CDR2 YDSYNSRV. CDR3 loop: CATWDDTGWFKIF. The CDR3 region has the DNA TGTGCCACCTGGGATGACACTGGTTGGTTCAAGATATTT.

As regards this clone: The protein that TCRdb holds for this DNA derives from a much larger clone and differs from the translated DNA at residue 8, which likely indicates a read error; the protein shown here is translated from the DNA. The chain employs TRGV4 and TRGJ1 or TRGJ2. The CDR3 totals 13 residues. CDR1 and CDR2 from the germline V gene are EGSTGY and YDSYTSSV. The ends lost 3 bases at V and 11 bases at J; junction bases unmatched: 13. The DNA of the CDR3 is TGTGCCACCTGGGATTATTTAGAGAGGGAGAAACTCTTT. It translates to CATWDYLEREKLF.

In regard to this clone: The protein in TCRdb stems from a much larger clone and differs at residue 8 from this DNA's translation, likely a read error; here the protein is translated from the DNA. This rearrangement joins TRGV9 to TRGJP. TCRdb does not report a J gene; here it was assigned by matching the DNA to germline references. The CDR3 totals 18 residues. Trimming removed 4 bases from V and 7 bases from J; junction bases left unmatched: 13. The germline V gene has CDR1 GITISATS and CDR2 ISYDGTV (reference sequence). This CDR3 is CALWDLPEGELGKKIKVF. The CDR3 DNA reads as TGTGCCTTGTGGGACCTACCTGAGGGGGAGTTGGGCAAAAAAATCAAGGTATTT.

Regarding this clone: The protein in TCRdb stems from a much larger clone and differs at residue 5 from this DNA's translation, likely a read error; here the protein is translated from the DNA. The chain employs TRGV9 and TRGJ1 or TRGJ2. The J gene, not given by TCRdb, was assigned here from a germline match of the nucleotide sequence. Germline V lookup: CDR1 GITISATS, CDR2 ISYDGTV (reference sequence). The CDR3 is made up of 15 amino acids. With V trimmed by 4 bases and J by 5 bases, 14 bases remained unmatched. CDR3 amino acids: CALWDVGLLDYKKLF. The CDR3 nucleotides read TGTGCCTTGTGGGATGTAGGATTATTGGATTATAAGAAACTCTTT.

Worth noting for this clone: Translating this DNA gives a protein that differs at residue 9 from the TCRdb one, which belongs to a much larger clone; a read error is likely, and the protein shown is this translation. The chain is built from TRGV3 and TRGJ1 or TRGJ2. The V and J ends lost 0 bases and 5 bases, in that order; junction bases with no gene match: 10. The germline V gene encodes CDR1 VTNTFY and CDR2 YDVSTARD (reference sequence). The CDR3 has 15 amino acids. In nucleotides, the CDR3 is TGTGCCACCTGGGACAGGCGGTTAAGGGATTATAAGAAACTCTTT. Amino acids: CATWDRRLRDYKKLF.

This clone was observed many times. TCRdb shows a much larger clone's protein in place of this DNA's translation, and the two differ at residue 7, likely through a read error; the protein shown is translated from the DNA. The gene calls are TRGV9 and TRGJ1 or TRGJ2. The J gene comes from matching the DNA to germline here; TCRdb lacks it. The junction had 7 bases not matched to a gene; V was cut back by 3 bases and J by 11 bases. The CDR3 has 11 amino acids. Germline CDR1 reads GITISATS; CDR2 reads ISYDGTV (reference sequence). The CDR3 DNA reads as TGTGCCTTGTGGGAGCTTCTCCAGAAACTCTTT. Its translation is CALWELLQKLF.

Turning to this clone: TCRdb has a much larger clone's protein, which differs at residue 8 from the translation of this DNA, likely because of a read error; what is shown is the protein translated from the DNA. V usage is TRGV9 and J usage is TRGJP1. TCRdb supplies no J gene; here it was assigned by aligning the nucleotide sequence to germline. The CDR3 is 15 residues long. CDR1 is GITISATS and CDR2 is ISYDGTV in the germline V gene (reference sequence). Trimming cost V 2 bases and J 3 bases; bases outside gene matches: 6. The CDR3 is CALWEADATGWFKIF. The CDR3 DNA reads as TGTGCCTTGTGGGAGGCGGATGCCACTGGTTGGTTCAAGATATTT.

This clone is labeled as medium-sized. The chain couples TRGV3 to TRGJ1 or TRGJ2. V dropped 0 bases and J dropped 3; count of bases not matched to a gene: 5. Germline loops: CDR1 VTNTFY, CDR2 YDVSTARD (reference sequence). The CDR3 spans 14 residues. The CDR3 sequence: CATWDRPCYYKKLF. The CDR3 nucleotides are TGTGCCACCTGGGACAGGCCTTGTTATTATAAGAAACTCTTT.

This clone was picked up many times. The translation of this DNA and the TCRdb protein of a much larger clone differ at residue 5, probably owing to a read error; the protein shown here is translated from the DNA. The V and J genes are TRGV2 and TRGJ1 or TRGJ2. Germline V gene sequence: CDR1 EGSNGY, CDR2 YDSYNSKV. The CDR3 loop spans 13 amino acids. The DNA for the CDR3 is TGTGCCACCTGGGGCGGGGCGAGGTATAAGAAACTCTTT. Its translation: CATWGGARYKKLF.

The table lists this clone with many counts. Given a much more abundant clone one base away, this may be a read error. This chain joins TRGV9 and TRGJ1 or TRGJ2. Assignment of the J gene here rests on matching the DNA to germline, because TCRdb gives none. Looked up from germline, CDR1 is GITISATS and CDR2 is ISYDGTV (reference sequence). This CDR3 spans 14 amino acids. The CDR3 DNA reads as TGTGCCCTGTGGGAGGTGCAAAAGCATTATAAGAAACTCTTT. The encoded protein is CALWEVQKHYKKLF.

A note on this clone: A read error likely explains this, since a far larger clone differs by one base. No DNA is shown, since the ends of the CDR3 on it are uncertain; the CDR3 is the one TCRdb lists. CDR3 region: CALWEVRSNSLAVEQHLLSQVSIGRIQHF. The J gene is uncalled and the V gene is TRGV9. The CDR3 length is 29 residues, termini included. CDR1 is GITISATS and CDR2 is ISYDGTV in the germline V gene (reference sequence).

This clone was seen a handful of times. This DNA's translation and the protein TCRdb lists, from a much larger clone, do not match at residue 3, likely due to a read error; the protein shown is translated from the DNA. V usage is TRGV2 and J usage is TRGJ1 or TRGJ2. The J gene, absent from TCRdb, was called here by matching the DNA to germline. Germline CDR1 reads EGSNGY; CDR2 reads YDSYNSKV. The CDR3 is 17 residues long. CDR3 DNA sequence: TGTGCCGCCTGGGACGGGCTCCCCGCCAAGTATTATTATAAGAAACTCTTT. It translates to CAAWDGLPAKYYYKKLF.

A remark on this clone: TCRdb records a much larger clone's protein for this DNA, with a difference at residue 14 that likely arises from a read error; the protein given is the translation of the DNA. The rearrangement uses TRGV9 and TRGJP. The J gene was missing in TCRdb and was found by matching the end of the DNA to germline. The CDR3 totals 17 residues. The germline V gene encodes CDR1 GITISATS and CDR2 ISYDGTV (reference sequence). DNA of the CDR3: TGTGCCTTGTGGGACCAGGTGCGAGAGTTGGGCAAAAAAACCAAGGTATTT. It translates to CALWDQVRELGKKTKVF.

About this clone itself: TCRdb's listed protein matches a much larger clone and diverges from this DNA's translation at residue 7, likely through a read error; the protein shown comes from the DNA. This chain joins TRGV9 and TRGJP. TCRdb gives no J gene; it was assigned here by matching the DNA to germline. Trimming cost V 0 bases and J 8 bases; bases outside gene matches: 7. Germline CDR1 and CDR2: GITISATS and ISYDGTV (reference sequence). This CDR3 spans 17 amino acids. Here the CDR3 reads CALWEVNAKLGKKIKVF. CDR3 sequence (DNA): TGTGCCTTGTGGGAGGTGAATGCCAAGTTGGGCAAAAAAATCAAGGTATTT.

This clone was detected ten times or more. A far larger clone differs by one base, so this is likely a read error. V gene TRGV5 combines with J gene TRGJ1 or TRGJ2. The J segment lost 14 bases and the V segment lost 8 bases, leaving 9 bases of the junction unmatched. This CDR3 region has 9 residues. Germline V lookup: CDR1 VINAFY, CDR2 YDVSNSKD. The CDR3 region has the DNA TGTGCCACCTTTGGCCCCCAACTCTTT. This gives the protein CATFGPQLF.